This T cell receptor (beta chain) originates from a study of OX40 agonist ivuxolimab in advanced cancers. Study conclusions and caveats: Expanded peripheral T cells had an undetermined antigen specificity.

A word on this clone: What it binds is not known.

This CDR3 has 13 amino acids. Trimming removed 8 bases from V and 4 bases from J; junction bases left unmatched: 6. Germline V lookup: CDR1 LNHDA, CDR2 SQIVND (reference sequence). Sequencing used immunoSEQ multiplex PCR; TCRdb keeps in-frame clones, though not all of them. Of some 80,000 clones listed, 70% to 90% are singletons. The clonotype originates from an adult with an advanced solid tumor such as melanoma, head and neck, liver or kidney cancer. V gene TRBV19 combines with J gene TRBJ1-1; 8 positions match TRBD1. This specimen consisted of CD4+ or CD8+ T cells sorted from blood, obtained in a trial of the OX40 agonist ivuxolimab. CDR3 protein: CASGQTGATEAFF. The CDR3 DNA sequence: TGTGCCAGTGGTCAGACAGGGGCCACTGAAGCTTTCTTT.